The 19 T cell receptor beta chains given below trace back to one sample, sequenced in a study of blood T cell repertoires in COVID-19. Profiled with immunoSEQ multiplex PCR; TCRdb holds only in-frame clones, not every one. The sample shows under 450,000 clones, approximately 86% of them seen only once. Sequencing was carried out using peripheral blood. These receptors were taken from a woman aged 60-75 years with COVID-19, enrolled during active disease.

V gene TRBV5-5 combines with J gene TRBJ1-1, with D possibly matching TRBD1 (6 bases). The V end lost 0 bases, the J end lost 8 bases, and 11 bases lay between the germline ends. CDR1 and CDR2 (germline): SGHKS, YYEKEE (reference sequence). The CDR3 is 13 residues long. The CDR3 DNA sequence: TGTGCCAGCAGCTTGGTGTGGCAGGGGGAAGCTTTCTTT. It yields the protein CASSLVWQGEAFF.

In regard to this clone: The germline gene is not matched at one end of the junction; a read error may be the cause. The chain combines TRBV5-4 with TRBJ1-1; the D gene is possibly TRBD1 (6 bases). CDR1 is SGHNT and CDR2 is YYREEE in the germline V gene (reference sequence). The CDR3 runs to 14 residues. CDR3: CASNLQGPGTEAFF. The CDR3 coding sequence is TGTGCCAGCAACTTGCAGGGGCCGGGGACTGAAGCTTTCTTT.

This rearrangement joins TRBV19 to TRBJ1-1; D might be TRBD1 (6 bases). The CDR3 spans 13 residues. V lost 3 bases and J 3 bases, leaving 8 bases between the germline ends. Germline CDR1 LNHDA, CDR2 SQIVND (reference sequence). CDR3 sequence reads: CASSMNRDTEAFF. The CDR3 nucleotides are TGTGCCAGTAGTATGAACAGGGACACTGAAGCTTTCTTT. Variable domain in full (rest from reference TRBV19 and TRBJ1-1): DGGITQSPKYLFRKEGQNVTLSCEQNLNHDAMYWYRQDPGQGLRLIYYSQIVNDFQKGDIAEGYSVSREKKESFPLTVTSAQKNPTAFYLCASSMNRDTEAFFGQGTRLTVV.

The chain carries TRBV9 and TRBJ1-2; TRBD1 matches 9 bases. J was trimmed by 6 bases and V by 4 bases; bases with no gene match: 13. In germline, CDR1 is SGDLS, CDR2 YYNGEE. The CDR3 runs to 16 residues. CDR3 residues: CASSRVGTGSSNGYTF. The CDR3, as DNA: TGTGCCAGCAGCCGAGTGGGGACAGGGTCATCTAATGGCTACACCTTC. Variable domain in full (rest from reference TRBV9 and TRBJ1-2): DSGVTQTPKHLITATGQRVTLRCSPRSGDLSVYWYQQSLDQGLQFLIQYYNGEERAKGNILERFSAQQFPDLHSELNLSSLELGDSALYFCASSRVGTGSSNGYTFGSGTRLTVV.

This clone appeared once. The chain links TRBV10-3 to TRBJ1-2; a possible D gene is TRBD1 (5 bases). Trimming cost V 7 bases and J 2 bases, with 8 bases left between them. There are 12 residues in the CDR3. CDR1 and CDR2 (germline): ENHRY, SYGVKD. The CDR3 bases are TGTGCCATCACACAGGAAAACTATGGCTACACCTTC. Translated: CAITQENYGYTF.

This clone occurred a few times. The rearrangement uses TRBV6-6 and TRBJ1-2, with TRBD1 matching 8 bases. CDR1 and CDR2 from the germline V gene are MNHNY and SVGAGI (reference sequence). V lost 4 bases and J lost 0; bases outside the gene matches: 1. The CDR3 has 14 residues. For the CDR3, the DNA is TGTGCCAGCAGTTCGGACAGGGCTAACTATGGCTACACCTTC. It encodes CASSSDRANYGYTF.

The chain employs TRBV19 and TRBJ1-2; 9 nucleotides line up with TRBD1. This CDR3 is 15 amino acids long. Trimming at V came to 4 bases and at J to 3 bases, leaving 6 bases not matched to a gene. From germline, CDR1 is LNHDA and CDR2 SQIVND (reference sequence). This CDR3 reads CASSTPGTGYYGYTF. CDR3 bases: TGTGCCAGTAGTACCCCCGGGACAGGGTACTATGGCTACACCTTC. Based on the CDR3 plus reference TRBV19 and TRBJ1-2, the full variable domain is DGGITQSPKYLFRKEGQNVTLSCEQNLNHDAMYWYRQDPGQGLRLIYYSQIVNDFQKGDIAEGYSVSREKKESFPLTVTSAQKNPTAFYLCASSTPGTGYYGYTFGSGTRLTVV.

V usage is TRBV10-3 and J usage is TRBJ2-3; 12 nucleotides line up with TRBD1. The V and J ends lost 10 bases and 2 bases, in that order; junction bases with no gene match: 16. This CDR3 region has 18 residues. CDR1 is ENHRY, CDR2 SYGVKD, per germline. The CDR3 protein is CATTAGTGGKSDTDTQYF. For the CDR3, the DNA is TGTGCCACCACGGCCGGGACAGGGGGCAAAAGTGACACAGATACGCAGTATTTT.

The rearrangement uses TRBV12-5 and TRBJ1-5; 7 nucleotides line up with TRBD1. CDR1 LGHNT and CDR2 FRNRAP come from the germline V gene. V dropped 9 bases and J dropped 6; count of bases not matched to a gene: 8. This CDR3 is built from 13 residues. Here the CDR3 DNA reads TGTGCTAGCCTAAGACAGGGAGCTCAGCCCCAGCATTTT. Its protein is CASLRQGAQPQHF.

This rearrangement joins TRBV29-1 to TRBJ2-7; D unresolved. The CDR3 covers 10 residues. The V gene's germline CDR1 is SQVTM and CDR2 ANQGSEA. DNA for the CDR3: TGCAGTGCCCTATCCCACGAGCAGTACTTC. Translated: CSALSHEQYF.

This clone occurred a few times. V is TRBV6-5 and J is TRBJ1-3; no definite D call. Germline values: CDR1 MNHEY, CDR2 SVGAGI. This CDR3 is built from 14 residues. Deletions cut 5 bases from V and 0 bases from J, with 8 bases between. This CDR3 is CASSRGSSGNTIYF. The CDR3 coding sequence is TGTGCCAGCAGTCGGGGTTCCTCTGGAAACACCATATATTTT.

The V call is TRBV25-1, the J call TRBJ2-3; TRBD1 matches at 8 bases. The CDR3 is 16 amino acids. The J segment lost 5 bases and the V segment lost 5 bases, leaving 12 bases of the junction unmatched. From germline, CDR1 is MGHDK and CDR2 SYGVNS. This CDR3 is CASSSTGDRRLDTQYF. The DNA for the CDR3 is TGTGCCAGCAGTTCAACAGGGGACAGGCGATTAGATACGCAGTATTTT.

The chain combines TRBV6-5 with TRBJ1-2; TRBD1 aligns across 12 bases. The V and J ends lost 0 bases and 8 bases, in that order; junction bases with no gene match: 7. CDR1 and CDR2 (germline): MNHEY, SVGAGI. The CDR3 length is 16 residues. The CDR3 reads CASSYSTGQGAWGYTF. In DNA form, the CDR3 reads TGTGCCAGCAGTTACTCCACGGGACAGGGGGCGTGGGGCTACACCTTC.

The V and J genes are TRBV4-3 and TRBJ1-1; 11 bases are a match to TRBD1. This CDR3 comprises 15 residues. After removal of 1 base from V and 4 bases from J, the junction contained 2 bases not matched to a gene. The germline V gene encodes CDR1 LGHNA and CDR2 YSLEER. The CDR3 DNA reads TGCGCCAGCAGCCAAGGGGGGACAGGGGGCACTGAAGCTTTCTTT. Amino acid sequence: CASSQGGTGGTEAFF.

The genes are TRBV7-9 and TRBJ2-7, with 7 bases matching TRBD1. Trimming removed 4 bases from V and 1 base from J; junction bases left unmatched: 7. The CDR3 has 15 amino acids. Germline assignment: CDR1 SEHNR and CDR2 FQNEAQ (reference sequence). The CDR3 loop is CASSSQGTESYEQYF. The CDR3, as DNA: TGTGCCAGCAGCTCACAGGGGACAGAGTCCTACGAGCAGTACTTC.

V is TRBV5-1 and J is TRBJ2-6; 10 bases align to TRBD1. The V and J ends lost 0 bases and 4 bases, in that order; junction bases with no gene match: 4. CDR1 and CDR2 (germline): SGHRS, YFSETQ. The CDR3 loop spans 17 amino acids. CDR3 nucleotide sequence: TGCGCCAGCAGCTTGGCGACAGGGGGCGGAGGGGCCAACGTCCTGACTTTC. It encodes CASSLATGGGGANVLTF. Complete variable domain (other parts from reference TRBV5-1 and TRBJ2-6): KAGVTQTPRYLIKTRGQQVTLSCSPISGHRSVSWYQQTPGQGLQFLFEYFSETQRNKGNFPGRFSGRQFSNSRSEMNVSTLELGDSALYLCASSLATGGGGANVLTFGAGSRLTVL.

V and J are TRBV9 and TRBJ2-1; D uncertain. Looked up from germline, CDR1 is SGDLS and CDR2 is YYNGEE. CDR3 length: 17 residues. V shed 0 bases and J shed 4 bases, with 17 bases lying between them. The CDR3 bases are TGTGCCAGCAGCGTAGAGGCTGGCGGCCTCCCTTACAATGAGCAGTTCTTC. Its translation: CASSVEAGGLPYNEQFF.

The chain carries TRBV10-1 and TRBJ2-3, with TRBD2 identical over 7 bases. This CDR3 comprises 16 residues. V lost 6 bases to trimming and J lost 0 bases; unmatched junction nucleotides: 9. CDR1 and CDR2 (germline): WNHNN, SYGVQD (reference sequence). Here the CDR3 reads CASSPTGGGSTDTQYF. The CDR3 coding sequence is TGCGCCAGCAGCCCCACGGGCGGGGGTAGCACAGATACGCAGTATTTT.

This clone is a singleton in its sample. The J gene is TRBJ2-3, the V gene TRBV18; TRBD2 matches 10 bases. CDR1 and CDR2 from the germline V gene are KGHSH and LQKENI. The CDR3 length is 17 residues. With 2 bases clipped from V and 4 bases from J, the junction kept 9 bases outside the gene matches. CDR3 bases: TGTGCCAGCTCACCATGGGTCAGCGGGGGGGATCCAGATACGCAGTATTTT. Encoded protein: CASSPWVSGGDPDTQYF. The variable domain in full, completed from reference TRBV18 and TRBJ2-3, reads NAGVMQNPRHLVRRRGQEARLRCSPMKGHSHVYWYRQLPEEGLKFMVYLQKENIIDESGMPKERFSAEFPKEGPSILRIQQVVRGDSAAYFCASSPWVSGGDPDTQYFGPGTRLTVL.